Following are 24 T cell receptor beta chains from one sample sequenced in a study of T cell changes during pregnancy in multiple sclerosis (dated by TCRdb to between 2017 and 2020). Library generation was performed with the immunoSEQ multiplex PCR assay. The source is immuneACCESS, and TCRdb retained only in-frame sequences with V and J called. Part of the clones is not carried over; for the studies checked, unresolved V genes explain less than half of this, and the remainder is unexplained. This sample comprises about 100,000 clones, just under 95% of them detected only once. The ten largest clones take up more than 0.65% of the sample. The sequences come from peripheral blood, collected in the third trimester of pregnancy. These receptors were taken from a female donor in good health, enrolled as a control in a pregnancy study.

The CDR3, as DNA: TGTGCCAGCAGCTTAGGCCTAGAGACCCAGTACTTC. Amino acids: CASSLGLETQYF. V and J are TRBV13 and TRBJ2-5; D is unclear. The germline V and J ends were trimmed by 0 bases and 4 bases, with 3 bases remaining between them. Germline CDR1 PRHDT, CDR2 FYEKMQ (reference sequence). CDR3 length equals 12 residues.

This clone was counted once. V is TRBV9 and J is TRBJ2-1; TRBD2 matches at 8 bases. Germline assignment: CDR1 SGDLS and CDR2 YYNGEE. J gave up 6 bases and V 3 bases, and 14 bases lay outside the gene matches. This CDR3 contains 17 residues. In nucleotides, the CDR3 is TGTGCCAGCAGCGGCGGGGGGACCGCCTGGGGGTCCAATGAGCAGTTCTTC. This sequence encodes CASSGGGTAWGSNEQFF.

The gene calls are TRBV7-6 and TRBJ2-7; D may be TRBD1 (5 bases). The CDR3 is made up of 14 amino acids. V lost 1 base and J 1 base, leaving 8 bases between the germline ends. Germline loops: CDR1 SGHVS, CDR2 FNYEAQ. CDR3 protein: CASSLGGNSYEQYF. In nucleotides, the CDR3 is TGTGCCAGCAGCTTAGGGGGCAATTCCTACGAGCAGTACTTC.

The chain is built from TRBV19 and TRBJ1-1; no definite D call. Germline values: CDR1 LNHDA, CDR2 SQIVND (reference sequence). Trimming shortened V by 3 bases and J by 1 base, and 15 bases separated the two germline ends. The CDR3 extends over 16 amino acids. The CDR3 coding sequence is TGTGCCAGTAGTATTTGGGGAGGAGGGAAGAACACTGAAGCTTTCTTT. This translates into CASSIWGGGKNTEAFF.

The chain's CDR3 is CASSHGEVTGELFF. CDR3 DNA sequence: TGCGCCAGCAGCCACGGGGAGGTCACCGGGGAGCTGTTTTTT. This sequence joins TRBV4-3 and TRBJ2-2; tentatively, D is TRBD2 (6 bases). Trimming left V 3 bases short and J 4 bases short, with 9 bases between. Germline V CDR1 and CDR2: LGHNA, YSLEER. This CDR3 is built from 14 residues.

The chain uses TRBV18 and TRBJ1-3, with D unclear. This CDR3 has 15 amino acids. Germline loops: CDR1 KGHSH, CDR2 LQKENI. Trimming took off 3 bases at V and 0 bases at J, with 9 bases between the two ends. CDR3 amino acids: CASSPSGSSGNTIYF. CDR3 in DNA: TGTGCCAGCTCACCTTCGGGATCCTCTGGAAACACCATATATTTT.

The chain has TRBV27 and TRBJ2-2; weak D call: TRBD1 (5 bases). This CDR3 comprises 16 residues. The V gene lost 2 bases and the J gene lost 2 bases, with 12 bases spanning the gap. The germline CDR1 and CDR2 sequences are MNHEY and SMNVEV (reference sequence). The CDR3 nucleotides read TGTGCCAGCAGTTTAATCTCAGGGCCAAACACCGGGGAGCTGTTTTTT. Translating it yields CASSLISGPNTGELFF.

This chain uses TRBV10-3 with TRBJ1-1, with D maybe TRBD1 (5 bases). Per the germline V gene, CDR1 is ENHRY and CDR2 is SYGVKD. The CDR3 has 12 residues. V lost 8 bases and J 4 bases, leaving 11 bases between the germline ends. The CDR3 spells CAIGGRSTEAFF. CDR3 DNA: TGTGCCATCGGGGGGAGAAGCACTGAAGCTTTCTTT.

This clone was seen more than once but under ten times. This chain links TRBV7-3 with TRBJ1-2; no clear D. Trimming removed 2 bases at V and 8 bases at J, with 9 bases between. The CDR3 extends over 12 amino acids. Germline V gene sequence: CDR1 SGHTA, CDR2 FQGTGA. Written as DNA, the CDR3 is TGTGCCAGCAGCTTAGTGGGGAGAGGCTACACCTTC. As protein: CASSLVGRGYTF.

Written as DNA, the CDR3 is TGTGCCTGGAATCGGAGGGGGACCCAGTACTTC. Amino acids: CAWNRRGTQYF. The gene calls are TRBV30 and TRBJ2-5; a weak D match, TRBD2 (6 bases). CDR3 length: 11 residues. V was trimmed by 4 bases and J by 7 bases, leaving 10 bases between them. Germline CDR1 reads GTSNPN; CDR2 reads SVGIG (reference sequence). The whole variable domain, remainder taken from reference TRBV30 and TRBJ2-5, is SQTIHQWPATLVQPVGSPLSLECTVEGTSNPNLYWYRQAAGRGLQLLFYSVGIGQISSEVPQNLSASRPQDRQFILSSKKLLLSDSGFYLCAWNRRGTQYFGPGTRLLVL.

The CDR3 is CASRASQGGEQYF. CDR3 DNA sequence: TGTGCCAGCAGGGCCTCTCAGGGGGGCGAGCAGTACTTC. The chain is built from TRBV27 and TRBJ2-7; possibly TRBD1 for D (7 bases). Germline V gene lookup returns CDR1 MNHEY and CDR2 SMNVEV (reference sequence). The V gene lost 6 bases and the J gene lost 6 bases, with 15 bases spanning the gap. The CDR3 covers 13 residues.

J is TRBJ2-1 and V is TRBV6-5, with D possibly TRBD1 on 5 matching bases. The V gene's germline CDR1 is MNHEY and CDR2 SVGAGI. The CDR3 has 15 residues. V lost 6 bases and J lost 5, with 17 bases in between. CDR3 in amino acids: CASSPHATVHNEQFF. The CDR3 coding sequence is TGTGCCAGCAGCCCCCATGCGACAGTTCACAATGAGCAGTTCTTC.

V gene TRBV6-5 combines with J gene TRBJ2-7; the match to TRBD1 covers 8 bases. The length of the CDR3 is 14 residues. In germline, CDR1 is MNHEY, CDR2 SVGAGI. V was pared by 7 bases and J by 3 bases, with 8 bases of the junction left unmatched. The CDR3 nucleotides are TGTGCCAGCACTGGTAGGACAGGGAACTACGAGCAGTACTTC. It specifies CASTGRTGNYEQYF.

J is TRBJ1-1 and V is TRBV6-5; tentatively, D is TRBD1 (5 bases). There are 14 residues in the CDR3. CDR1 and CDR2 from the germline V gene are MNHEY and SVGAGI. V lost 2 bases, J lost 5 bases, and 12 bases lay in between. CDR3 protein: CASSYPGEGTEAFF. In DNA, the CDR3 is TGTGCCAGCAGTTACCCGGGGGAGGGGACTGAAGCTTTCTTT.

This chain connects TRBV27 to TRBJ1-5, with 9 bases that match TRBD1. V trimming: 3 bases; J trimming: 6 bases; junction bases outside the gene matches: 9. Per germline, CDR1 MNHEY and CDR2 SMNVEV (reference sequence). The CDR3 totals 16 residues. The CDR3 is CASSFLGGQGVQPQHF. The CDR3 DNA reads as TGTGCCAGCAGTTTTTTGGGGGGACAGGGTGTTCAGCCCCAGCATTTT.

The V gene is TRBV2, the J gene TRBJ1-1; 7 nucleotides agree with TRBD1. Trimming removed 3 bases from V and 4 bases from J; junction bases left unmatched: 2. In germline, CDR1 is SNHLY, CDR2 FYNNEI. The CDR3 has 13 residues. CDR3 amino acids: CASSDGTVTEAFF. CDR3 DNA sequence: TGTGCCAGCAGTGATGGGACAGTCACTGAAGCTTTCTTT.

V is TRBV5-1 and J is TRBJ2-3; 11 nucleotides match TRBD2. From germline, CDR1 is SGHRS and CDR2 YFSETQ. V was clipped by 3 bases and J by 4 bases; unmatched bases: 1. The CDR3 spans 14 residues. In nucleotides, the CDR3 is TGCGCCAGCAGCTCTAGCGGGGGGTCAGATACGCAGTATTTT. Its protein is CASSSSGGSDTQYF.

This clone was observed once. The chain uses TRBV7-3 and TRBJ2-1; tentative D call: TRBD2 (6 bases). Trimming took 5 bases from V and 4 from J, leaving 18 bases between them. The CDR3 contains 16 residues. CDR1 is SGHTA, CDR2 FQGTGA, per germline. CDR3: CASSPSGGGAYNEQFF. The CDR3 DNA reads TGTGCCAGCAGCCCCTCCGGTGGCGGGGCATACAATGAGCAGTTCTTC. The full variable domain, in which reference TRBV7-3 and TRBJ2-1 provide the parts outside the CDR3, is GAGVSQTPSNKVTEKGKYVELRCDPISGHTALYWYRQSLGQGPEFLIYFQGTGAADDSGLPNDRFFAVRPEGSVSTLKIQRTERGDSAVYLCASSPSGGGAYNEQFFGPGTRLTVL.

The chain employs TRBV2 and TRBJ2-3; 8 bases agree with TRBD2. The CDR3 extends over 13 amino acids. Trimming removed 6 bases from V and 5 bases from J; junction bases left unmatched: 4. The germline gives CDR1 SNHLY, CDR2 FYNNEI. The CDR3 coding sequence is TGTGCCAGCAGCGGGGGGGCGGGAGATACGCAGTATTTT. This sequence encodes CASSGGAGDTQYF.

The chain joins TRBV6-5 to TRBJ2-7; 7 bases map to TRBD2. CDR1 and CDR2 from the germline V gene are MNHEY and SVGAGI. Losses at the gene ends were 1 base for V and 1 base for J; bases not matched to a gene: 4. The CDR3 length is 15 residues. The CDR3 spells CASSYYTGGSYEQYF. The CDR3 coding sequence is TGTGCCAGCAGTTACTATACGGGGGGTTCCTACGAGCAGTACTTC.

The chain is built from TRBV7-2 and TRBJ1-6; D call uncertain. There are 16 residues in the CDR3. Germline loops: CDR1 SGHTA, CDR2 FQGNSA. Deletions cut 1 base from V and 14 bases from J, with 21 bases between. The CDR3 nucleotides read TGTGCCAGCAGCTTAGGCCGGTTGGGCACCTTTCAGACCCTCCACTTT. Its protein is CASSLGRLGTFQTLHF.

V usage is TRBV9 and J usage is TRBJ2-1; 8 bases line up with TRBD1. This CDR3 is 14 amino acids long. CDR1 SGDLS and CDR2 YYNGEE come from the germline V gene. J was trimmed by 7 bases and V by 3 bases; bases with no gene match: 6. CDR3 DNA sequence: TGTGCCAGCAGCGCGACAGGGGTTTGGAATGAGCAGTTCTTC. It codes for CASSATGVWNEQFF.

The V gene is TRBV5-1, the J gene TRBJ2-1; 7 bases align to TRBD2. This CDR3 spans 15 amino acids. V lost 6 bases, J lost 0 bases, and 6 bases stayed unmatched. CDR1 and CDR2 (germline): SGHRS, YFSETQ. The CDR3 is CASTPGGNSYNEQFF. As DNA, the CDR3 is TGCGCCAGCACACCGGGGGGTAACTCCTACAATGAGCAGTTCTTC. Based on the CDR3 plus reference TRBV5-1 and TRBJ2-1, the full variable domain is KAGVTQTPRYLIKTRGQQVTLSCSPISGHRSVSWYQQTPGQGLQFLFEYFSETQRNKGNFPGRFSGRQFSNSRSEMNVSTLELGDSALYLCASTPGGNSYNEQFFGPGTRLTVL.

The chain is built from TRBV10-3 and TRBJ1-1, with unresolved D. Germline-derived CDR1 and CDR2 are ENHRY and SYGVKD. The CDR3 has 15 amino acids. Trimming stripped 0 bases from V and 5 bases from J, with 13 bases between. The CDR3 is CAISESLTGRTEAFF. CDR3 DNA sequence: TGTGCCATCAGTGAGTCTTTGACGGGTCGGACTGAAGCTTTCTTT.